This TCR beta chain originates from a study of post-analysis software for immune sequencing data. This CDR3 is built from 14 residues. Germline CDR1 reads SGHTA; CDR2 reads FQGNSA. V was trimmed by 5 bases and J by 2 bases, leaving 12 bases between them. To note about this clonotype: Its antigen is currently unknown.

Findings and caveats of the study: Same-batch preparations were strongly co-clustered by F measure. The five TRBV segments detected at higher frequency in patients than in controls included TRBV5-6, TRBV5-1 and TRBV20-1.

Every TCR beta cDNA library bore unique molecular identifiers. Each batch of about 0.95 to 11 million T cells produced hundreds of thousands of cDNA molecules. TCRdb reprocessed the PCR reads with MiXCR, giving one entry per CDR3 protein. The sample holds 450,000 to 650,000 distinct CDR3 sequences, roughly 45% seen once. V is TRBV7-2 and J is TRBJ1-1; D remains unclear. The clonotype originates from a girl aged 5-17 years with multiple sclerosis. Sequenced sample: blood. The CDR3, as DNA: TGTGCCAGCAGCAGCGGACGGGTAAACACTGAAGCTTTCTTT. Encoded protein: CASSSGRVNTEAFF.